This T cell receptor beta chain stems from a study of OX40 agonist ivuxolimab in advanced cancers. Study in general: Patients received the agonistic anti-OX40 (CD134) antibody ivuxolimab. Averaging 60 years in age, with a range of about 23 to 79, the cohort was 80% to 90% male.

The assay was immunoSEQ multiplex PCR, and TCRdb's table has in-frame clones only and misses some. The sample lists about 100,000 clones, approximately 89% occurring once. Germline CDR1 and CDR2: MNHEY and SVGAGI. The CDR3 consists of 11 residues. Trimming cost V 6 bases and J 6 bases, with 9 bases left between them. The TCR comes from an adult with an advanced solid tumor such as melanoma, head and neck, liver or kidney cancer. The gene calls are TRBV6-5 and TRBJ2-7; D is ambiguous. Here the sequenced sample was CD4+ or CD8+ T cells sorted from blood, taken in a trial of the OX40 agonist ivuxolimab. The CDR3 here is CASRSVSEQYF. CDR3 sequence (DNA): TGTGCCAGCAGGTCAGTGAGCGAGCAGTACTTC.